The present entry profiles one T cell receptor beta chain with its context. Antigen unknown. Primers for the PCR totalled 60 Vbeta and 13 Jbeta. TCRdb's copy holds only in-frame clones and misses some; the assay was immunoSEQ multiplex PCR. The sample shows 100,000 or so clones, 60% to 80% of them seen only once. This sample was included in a study of cytomegalovirus exposure and HLA in healthy donors. Trimming pared 0 bases from V and 4 bases from J, leaving 12 bases between. Germline assignment: CDR1 ENHRY and CDR2 SYGVKD. This CDR3 has 15 residues. Study-level points and caveats: Analysis was carried out at a later point, and it linked a missense DCLRE1C variant to TCR beta V- and J-gene trimming. Accurate HLA-A and HLA-B prediction from TCR beta sequences was reported for most subjects.

This clonotype was obtained from a man aged 25 to 40 in good health and CMV-seronegative. The sample comprised PBMCs. This chain joins TRBV10-3 and TRBJ1-2; D perhaps matches TRBD1 (5 bases). CDR3: CAISESIGQSYGYTF. For the CDR3, the DNA is TGTGCCATCAGTGAGTCGATAGGACAATCCTATGGCTACACCTTC.